This TCR beta chain emerged from a study of T-cell reconstitution after alpha-beta-depleted transplantation in children. Points from the study as a whole: By about two months after transplant, alpha-beta T cells reportedly arose from several hundred graft clones that had expanded. After transplant, high TCRbeta diversity at day 60 in some patients arose from surviving recipient T cells and thymic progenitors. A year post-transplant, T-cell counts and diversity derived mostly from newly produced T cells.

Unique molecular identifiers were used to barcode this TCRbeta library. MiXCR, run by TCRdb on the PCR reads, gives a single entry per CDR3 protein. The profile shows under 250,000 distinct CDR3 sequences, approximately 7% of them singletons. V was pared by 3 bases and J by 5 bases, with 16 bases between. Germline V gene sequence: CDR1 DFQATT, CDR2 SNEGSKA (reference sequence). This CDR3 is built from 14 residues. This clonotype was picked up a small number of times. Antigen specificity is unknown. The chain joins TRBV20-1 to TRBJ1-1, with a weak D call TRBD1 (6 bases). This TCR was sampled from a boy aged 2 to 10 with acute lymphoblastic leukemia, due to receive a stem cell transplant. The sequencing here drew on PBMCs, taken before TCRalphabeta/CD19-depleted stem cell transplant. CDR3 amino acids: CSASRPGAGTEAFF. The CDR3 coding sequence is TGCAGTGCTAGTCGCCCGGGGGCGGGTACTGAAGCTTTCTTT.